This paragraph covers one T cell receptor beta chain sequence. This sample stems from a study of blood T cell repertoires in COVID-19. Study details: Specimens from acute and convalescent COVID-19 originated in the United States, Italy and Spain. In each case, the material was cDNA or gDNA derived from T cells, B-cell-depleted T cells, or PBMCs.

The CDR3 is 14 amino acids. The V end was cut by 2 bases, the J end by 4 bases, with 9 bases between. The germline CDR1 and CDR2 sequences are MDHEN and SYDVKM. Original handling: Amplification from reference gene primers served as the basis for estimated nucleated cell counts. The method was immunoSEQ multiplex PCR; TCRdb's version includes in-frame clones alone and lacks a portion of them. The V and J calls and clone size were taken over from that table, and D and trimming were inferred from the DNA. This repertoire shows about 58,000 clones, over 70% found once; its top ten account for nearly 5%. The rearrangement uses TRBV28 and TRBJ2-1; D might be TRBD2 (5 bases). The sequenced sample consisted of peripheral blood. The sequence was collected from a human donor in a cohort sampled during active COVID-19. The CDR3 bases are TGTGCCAGCAGTTTACTCCTAGCTTACAATGAGCAGTTCTTC. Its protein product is CASSLLLAYNEQFF. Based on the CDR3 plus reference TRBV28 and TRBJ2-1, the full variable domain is DVKVTQSSRYLVKRTGEKVFLECVQDMDHENMFWYRQDPGLGLRLIYFSYDVKMKEKGDIPEGYSVSREKKERFSLILESASTNQTSMYLCASSLLLAYNEQFFGPGTRLTVL.